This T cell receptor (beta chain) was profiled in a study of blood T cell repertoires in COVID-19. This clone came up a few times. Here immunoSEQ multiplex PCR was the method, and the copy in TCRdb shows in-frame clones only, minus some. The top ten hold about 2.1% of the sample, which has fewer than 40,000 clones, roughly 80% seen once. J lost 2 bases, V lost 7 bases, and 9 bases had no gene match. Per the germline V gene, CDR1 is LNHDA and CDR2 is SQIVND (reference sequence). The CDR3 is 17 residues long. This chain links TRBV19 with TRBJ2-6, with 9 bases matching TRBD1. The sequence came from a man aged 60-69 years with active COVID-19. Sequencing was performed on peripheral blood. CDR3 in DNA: TGTGCCAGTAACGGGGGACAGGGTAACGCTGGGGCCAACGTCCTGACTTTC. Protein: CASNGGQGNAGANVLTF.